This TCR beta chain originates from a study of OX40 agonist ivuxolimab in advanced cancers. Study-level points and caveats: At doses 0.1 to 3.0 mg/kg, CD4+ and CD8+ clones expanded.

This clone was seen a few times. Its antigen remains unidentified. This table comes from immunoSEQ multiplex PCR, and its TCRdb copy is limited to in-frame clones, with some not included. The sample consists of roughly 97,000 clones, less than 90% of them appearing once. This CDR3 has 12 residues. Per the germline V gene, CDR1 is LNHDA and CDR2 is SQIVND (reference sequence). The V segment lost 11 bases and the J segment 2 bases; nucleotides outside the gene matches: 3. Sample: CD4+ or CD8+ T cells sorted from blood, taken in a trial of the OX40 agonist ivuxolimab. This clonotype originated in an adult with an advanced solid tumor such as melanoma, head and neck, liver or kidney cancer. This chain joins TRBV19 and TRBJ1-5; 7 bases line up with TRBD1. The CDR3 is CAGGTGNQPQHF. In DNA, the CDR3 is TGTGCCGGAGGGACAGGCAATCAGCCCCAGCATTTT.